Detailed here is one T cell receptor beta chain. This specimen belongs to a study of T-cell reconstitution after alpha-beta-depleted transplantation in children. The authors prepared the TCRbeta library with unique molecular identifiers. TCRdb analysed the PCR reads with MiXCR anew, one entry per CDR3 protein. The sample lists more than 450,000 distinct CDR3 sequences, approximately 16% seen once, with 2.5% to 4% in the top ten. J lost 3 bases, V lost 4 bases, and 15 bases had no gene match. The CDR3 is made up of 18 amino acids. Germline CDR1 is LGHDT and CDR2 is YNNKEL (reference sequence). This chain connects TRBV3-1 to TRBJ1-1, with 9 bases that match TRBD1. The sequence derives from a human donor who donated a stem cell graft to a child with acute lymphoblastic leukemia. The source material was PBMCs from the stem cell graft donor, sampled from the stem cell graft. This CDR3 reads CASSRKTRPDRGDTEAFF. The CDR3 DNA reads TGTGCCAGCAGCCGGAAGACTCGTCCTGACAGGGGGGACACTGAAGCTTTCTTT.